Listed below are T cell receptor beta chains from one sample, sequenced in a study of beta chain features in type 1 diabetes. Sequencing used immunoSEQ multiplex PCR; TCRdb keeps in-frame clones, though not all of them. This sample yields a few hundred thousand clones, of which roughly 9.8% are seen a single time; about 0.63% belongs to the top ten. The sequenced sample consisted of central memory CD4+ T cells from blood. These receptors all stem from a man aged 25-45 years with type 1 diabetes. The CDR3 runs from the conserved cysteine through the conserved F or W. Each record gives: CDR3 protein, CDR3 DNA, J gene, D gene, V gene, clone size. D genes are given only for firm matches. Part of the rows lack a size; the others show once, few, many or a class for expanded clones.

CASSSPLAGVGPDTQYF,TGTGCCAGCAGCTCACCGCTAGCGGGAGTGGGTCCAGATACGCAGTATTTT,TRBJ2-3,TRBD2,TRBV7-2,few
CASRMQGNTEAFF,TGCGCCAGCAGGATGCAGGGGAACACTGAAGCTTTCTTT,TRBJ1-1,-,TRBV5-1,few
CSIDQGNGANVLTF,TGCAGCATCGACCAGGGGAATGGGGCCAACGTCCTGACTTTC,TRBJ2-6,-,TRBV29-1,-
CASSPLGGAYEQYF,TGCGCCAGCAGTCCCCTCGGGGGGGCCTACGAGCAGTACTTC,TRBJ2-7,TRBD2,TRBV10-2,-
CASSGWIPGELFF,TGCGCCAGCAGCGGATGGATTCCCGGGGAGCTGTTTTTT,TRBJ2-2,-,TRBV5-1,-
CAPRGLRPSSTDTQYF,TGTGCACCAAGAGGACTTCGACCGTCGAGCACAGATACGCAGTATTTT,TRBJ2-3,-,TRBV12-2,-
CASTKAYEQYF,TGTGCCAGCACCAAAGCCTACGAGCAGTACTTC,TRBJ2-7,-,TRBV6-5,few
CSVKIGTLSYEQYF,TGCAGCGTCAAAATAGGCACCTTATCCTACGAGCAGTACTTC,TRBJ2-7,-,TRBV29-1,few
CASSLAVGGLGTEAFF,TGTGCCAGCTCACTTGCTGTTGGGGGGCTCGGCACTGAAGCTTTCTTT,TRBJ1-1,-,TRBV18,-
CASSHRQGEQFF,TGTGCCAGCAGCCACAGACAAGGTGAGCAGTTCTTC,TRBJ2-1,-,TRBV5-4,-
CASRGQVLIEQYF,TGTGCCAGCAGAGGACAGGTCCTTATCGAGCAGTACTTC,TRBJ2-7,TRBD1,TRBV6-1,-
CASSVSTGGPNF,TGTGCCAGCAGCGTATCGACAGGAGGACCAAACTTC,TRBJ2-7,-,TRBV11-2,few
CASSSKTGAGELFF,TGTGCCAGCAGCTCGAAAACGGGGGCCGGGGAGCTGTTTTTT,TRBJ2-2,-,TRBV5-4,-
CASSFRLVYDTQYF,TGTGCCAGCAGCTTCCGACTAGTCTACGATACGCAGTATTTT,TRBJ2-3,-,TRBV7-8,few
CASSLLARGHTDTQYF,TGTGCCAGCAGTTTATTAGCGAGGGGCCACACAGATACGCAGTATTTT,TRBJ2-3,-,TRBV27,few
CASSRDPNGELFF,TGTGCCAGCAGTCGGGATCCCAACGGGGAGCTGTTTTTT,TRBJ2-2,-,TRBV7-2,-
CASSYSSGGYYGYTF,TGTGCCAGCAGTTACTCGAGCGGGGGCTACTATGGCTACACCTTC,TRBJ1-2,-,TRBV6-5,few
CASSQGAWNEQFF,TGTGCCAGCAGCCAAGGTGCGTGGAATGAGCAGTTCTTC,TRBJ2-1,-,TRBV4-2,-
CASSQPAGTGGELFF,TGTGCCAGCAGTCAACCCGCTGGGACGGGCGGGGAGCTGTTTTTT,TRBJ2-2,-,TRBV6-5,few
CASKVQNSYEQYF,TGTGCCAGCAAAGTCCAGAACTCCTACGAGCAGTACTTC,TRBJ2-7,-,TRBV27,many
CAWTGSSYNEQFF,TGTGCCTGGACAGGTAGCTCCTACAATGAGCAGTTCTTC,TRBJ2-1,-,TRBV30,few
CASSLDSSGPLSGNTIYF,TGTGCCAGCAGCTTAGATTCCTCCGGGCCATTATCTGGAAACACCATATATTTT,TRBJ1-3,-,TRBV7-6,few
CASSVGLQGGEKLFF,TGTGCCAGCAGCGTAGGTTTACAGGGGGGAGAAAAACTGTTTTTT,TRBJ1-4,TRBD1,TRBV9,few
CALSSGANVLTF,TGTGCCCTGAGCTCTGGGGCCAACGTCCTGACTTTC,TRBJ2-6,-,TRBV7-9,many
CASSPTGELPQHF,TGTGCCAGCAGCCCGACGGGAGAGTTGCCCCAGCATTTT,TRBJ1-5,-,TRBV2,many
CASSPTGAKNIQYF,TGTGCCAGCTCACCTACAGGAGCCAAAAACATTCAGTACTTC,TRBJ2-4,-,TRBV18,-
CAWRGDRDRFNYGYTF,TGTGCCTGGAGGGGCGATCGGGACAGATTTAACTATGGCTACACCTTC,TRBJ1-2,TRBD1,TRBV30,few
CASSPGSALFF,TGTGCCAGCAGTCCAGGGAGCGCACTGTTTTTT,TRBJ1-4,-,TRBV10-3,few
CASRREQEQFF,TGCGCCAGCAGAAGGGAACAGGAGCAGTTCTTC,TRBJ2-1,-,TRBV5-1,few
CASSPGVLEAFF,TGTGCCAGCTCACCCGGCGTGCTGGAAGCTTTCTTT,TRBJ1-1,-,TRBV18,-
CASSLGGNYNEQFF,TGTGCCAGCAGCTTAGGGGGTAACTACAATGAGCAGTTCTTC,TRBJ2-1,-,TRBV7-9,-
CASSYSQGVKETQYF,TGTGCCAGCAGTTACTCCCAGGGGGTGAAAGAGACCCAGTACTTC,TRBJ2-5,TRBD1,TRBV6-6,-
CASSPGQGVLGNTIYF,TGTGCCAGCAGCCCGGGACAGGGGGTACTCGGAAACACCATATATTTT,TRBJ1-3,TRBD1,TRBV5-4,-
CASSSQGALTDTQYF,TGTGCCAGCTCATCACAGGGGGCCCTTACAGATACGCAGTATTTT,TRBJ2-3,TRBD1,TRBV18,few
CASSLWPGATGELFF,TGTGCCAGCAGCTTATGGCCGGGCGCCACCGGGGAGCTGTTTTTT,TRBJ2-2,-,TRBV7-2,-
CASSPSGGWETEAFF,TGCGCCAGCAGCCCATCCGGGGGGTGGGAGACTGAAGCTTTCTTT,TRBJ1-1,-,TRBV5-1,-
CASSLLRGQQETQYF,TGTGCCAGCAGCCTTCTCCGGGGGCAGCAAGAGACCCAGTACTTC,TRBJ2-5,-,TRBV11-2,-
CASSQDLGVEGEQYF,TGTGCCAGCAGCCAAGATCTGGGGGTTGAGGGCGAGCAGTACTTC,TRBJ2-7,-,TRBV5-4,-
CASSRIGLAATNTGELFF,TGTGCCAGCAGCCGCATCGGACTAGCGGCTACGAACACCGGGGAGCTGTTTTTT,TRBJ2-2,TRBD2,TRBV7-9,-
CSVVKWGTGPNYGYTF,TGCAGCGTCGTGAAATGGGGAACAGGACCTAACTATGGCTACACCTTC,TRBJ1-2,-,TRBV29-1,few
CASSWAGSGNTIYF,TGTGCCAGCAGCTGGGCAGGGAGTGGAAACACCATATATTTT,TRBJ1-3,-,TRBV5-5,-
CASSLNSEEQYF,TGTGCCAGCAGTCTTAACTCGGAGGAGCAGTACTTC,TRBJ2-7,-,TRBV28,few
CASSWGGSLYEQYF,TGCGCCAGCAGCTGGGGGGGTTCTCTCTACGAGCAGTACTTC,TRBJ2-7,TRBD2,TRBV5-1,few
CASRTGDRTQYF,TGCGCCAGCCGGACGGGGGACAGGACCCAGTACTTC,TRBJ2-5,-,TRBV5-1,few
CATPTIPGGSPLHF,TGTGCCACCCCGACCATCCCAGGGGGATCACCCCTCCACTTT,TRBJ1-6,TRBD1,TRBV6-1,-
CASSLQGVDEQFF,TGTGCCAGCAGTTTACAGGGGGTGGATGAGCAGTTCTTC,TRBJ2-1,TRBD1,TRBV28,-
CASSSGGGTSTNTDTQYF,TGTGCCAGCAGCTCTGGCGGGGGGACTAGCACCAACACAGATACGCAGTATTTT,TRBJ2-3,TRBD2,TRBV7-3,few
CASSLAGTSGAGELFF,TGCGCCAGCAGCCTGGCAGGGACTAGCGGGGCCGGGGAGCTGTTTTTT,TRBJ2-2,TRBD2,TRBV5-1,-
CASGGTSGAREQYF,TGTGCCAGCGGAGGGACTAGCGGGGCGCGGGAGCAGTACTTC,TRBJ2-7,TRBD2,TRBV6-5,many
CASSLTGVGEETQYF,TGCGCCAGCAGCCTAACAGGGGTTGGCGAAGAGACCCAGTACTTC,TRBJ2-5,TRBD1,TRBV4-1,-
CASSPVLISGSGEQYF,TGTGCCAGCTCACCAGTGCTCATATCGGGATCTGGCGAGCAGTACTTC,TRBJ2-7,-,TRBV18,-
CASSSLAGTDTQYF,TGTGCCAGCAGTTCCTTAGCGGGCACAGATACGCAGTATTTT,TRBJ2-3,-,TRBV5-4,many
CASSPDGYYNEQFF,TGTGCCAGCAGCCCGGACGGTTACTACAATGAGCAGTTCTTC,TRBJ2-1,-,TRBV7-9,few
CASRMAGVSYEQYF,TGTGCCAGCCGCATGGCGGGGGTCTCCTACGAGCAGTACTTC,TRBJ2-7,TRBD2,TRBV6-5,few
CASTLGGKNTGELFF,TGTGCCTCAACTTTAGGGGGCAAAAACACCGGGGAGCTGTTTTTT,TRBJ2-2,TRBD1,TRBV9,few
CASSRGTGGSYEQYF,TGCGCCAGCAGCCGGGGGACAGGGGGATCCTACGAGCAGTACTTC,TRBJ2-7,TRBD1,TRBV4-1,-
CASSLEGASGYTF,TGTGCCAGCAGCTTAGAGGGGGCGAGTGGCTACACCTTC,TRBJ1-2,TRBD1,TRBV7-3,-